Below are 30 T cell receptor beta chains sequenced from a single sample in a study of identical twins. In TCRdb, the 5' RACE reads were re-called with MiXCR into one record per CDR3 protein. The data hold approximately 410,000 distinct CDR3 sequences, with around 18% observed a single time. The specimen was naive T cells sorted from blood. The receptors here all came from a man in his fifties in good health.

This clonotype has a count of ten or more. The chain recombines TRBV19 with TRBJ2-4, with 12 bases lining up with TRBD1. Germline trimming cut 5 bases from V and 9 bases from J; bases unmatched to any gene: 5. The CDR3 is 14 amino acids. Germline CDR1 reads LNHDA; CDR2 reads SQIVND (reference sequence). This CDR3 is CASSPGTGGVIQYF. Here the CDR3 DNA reads TGTGCCAGTAGTCCCGGGACAGGGGGCGTCATTCAGTACTTC.

The rearrangement joins TRBV12-5 to TRBJ2-1; 9 bases match TRBD1. Per the germline V gene, CDR1 is LGHNT and CDR2 is FRNRAP. The CDR3 loop spans 16 amino acids. V shed 6 bases and J 4 bases; nucleotides not matched to a gene: 10. Here the CDR3 DNA reads TGTGCTAGTGGAGGCCATCGGGACAGGGAATACAATGAGCAGTTCTTC. It yields the protein CASGGHRDREYNEQFF.

With regard to this clonotype: The CDR3 does not end in the conserved phenylalanine or tryptophan, so this is likely a read error. The genes are TRBV4-1 and TRBJ2-5; D gene ambiguous. The CDR3 has 14 amino acids. The germline V gene encodes CDR1 MGHRA and CDR2 YSYEKL. Trimming left V 3 bases short and J 2 bases short, with 10 bases between. Here the CDR3 reads CASSQHRFQETQYS. The CDR3 DNA follows: TGCGCCAGCAGCCAGCACAGATTTCAAGAGACCCAGTACTCC.

The V and J genes are TRBV30 and TRBJ2-1; D unresolved. The CDR3 extends over 17 amino acids. The germline gives CDR1 GTSNPN, CDR2 SVGIG (reference sequence). With 1 base removed from V and 0 bases from J, the gap between germline ends came to 16 bases. CDR3 in DNA: TGTGCCTGGAGTGCCGACCGGTCCTTTAGCTCCTACAATGAGCAGTTCTTC. Translation gives CAWSADRSFSSYNEQFF.

This clonotype came up a few times. Its ends do not fully match the called genes, so a read error is possible. The chain links TRBV9 to TRBJ2-7, with 12 bases identical to TRBD2. The CDR3 runs 15 residues. CDR1 and CDR2 (germline): SGDLS, YYNGEE. The CDR3 protein is CSSSRGLAGMYEQYF. CDR3 nucleotides: TGTTCCAGCAGCCGCGGACTAGCGGGAATGTACGAGCAGTACTTC. Complete variable domain (other parts from reference TRBV9 and TRBJ2-7): DSGVTQTPKHLITATGQRVTLRCSPRSGDLSVYWYQQSLDQGLQFLIQYYNGEERAKGNILERFSAQQFPDLHSELNLSSLELGDSALYFCSSSRGLAGMYEQYFGPGTRLTVT.

This clonotype was recorded at least ten times. V is TRBV6-1 and J is TRBJ1-2; D is undetermined. This CDR3 region has 13 residues. Germline CDR1 and CDR2: MNHNS and SASEGT. Trimming left V 7 bases short and J 4 bases short, with 13 bases between. Written as DNA, the CDR3 is TGTGCCAGCACCTACGGAGGGATCTATGGCTACACCTTC. It encodes CASTYGGIYGYTF.

The chain employs TRBV10-3 and TRBJ1-3, with no clear D. V was pared by 0 bases and J by 4 bases, with 4 bases between. CDR1 ENHRY and CDR2 SYGVKD come from the germline V gene. This CDR3 is built from 13 residues. The CDR3, as DNA: TGTGCCATCAGTGAGTCCGACGGAAACACCATATATTTT. It is translated as CAISESDGNTIYF.

V and J are TRBV7-3 and TRBJ2-2; a possible D gene is TRBD2 (5 bases). Trimming took 5 bases from V and 8 from J, leaving 15 bases between them. CDR3 length: 14 amino acids. CDR1 SGHTA and CDR2 FQGTGA come from the germline V gene. In DNA, the CDR3 is TGTGCCAGCAGCCCGCGGGCCACGGCTGGGGAGCTGTTTTTT. This translates into CASSPRATAGELFF.

This clonotype was picked up many times. V is TRBV5-1 and J is TRBJ1-2, with D maybe TRBD1 (6 bases). This CDR3 region has 14 residues. The V gene lost 0 bases and the J gene lost 8 bases, with 14 bases spanning the gap. Germline V gene data show CDR1 as SGHRS and CDR2 as YFSETQ. The CDR3: CASSLEGGLRGYTF. The CDR3 nucleotides are TGCGCCAGCAGCTTGGAGGGGGGGCTCAGAGGCTACACCTTC.

This clonotype was seen at least ten times. This chain joins TRBV6-2 or TRBV6-3 and TRBJ2-1; D ambiguous. V dropped 5 bases and J dropped 4 bases, with 30 bases sitting between them. The CDR3 is 20 amino acids. In germline, CDR1 is MNHEY, CDR2 SVGEGT. As DNA, the CDR3 is TGTGCCAGCAGTCTACGCCGTCGTATGGTGGTCGGCAGAATTTACAATGAGCAGTTCTTC. Translation gives CASSLRRRMVVGRIYNEQFF.

This clonotype was counted only a few times. The chain is built from TRBV7-3 and TRBJ2-1, with 8 positions matching TRBD2. The V and J ends lost 3 bases and 3 bases, in that order; junction bases with no gene match: 4. The CDR3 is 15 residues long. Germline V gives CDR1 SGHTA, CDR2 FQGTGA. CDR3 nucleotides: TGTGCCAGCAGCTTTAGCGGGGCCCGCTACAATGAGCAGTTCTTC. Its translation is CASSFSGARYNEQFF.

The V and J genes are TRBV12-3 or TRBV12-4 and TRBJ2-1, with a tentative D call TRBD2 (6 bases). V was shortened by 2 bases and J by 6 bases, with 11 bases between the two germline ends. This CDR3 has 14 amino acids. The CDR3 sequence: CASSLPGLVNEQFF. For the CDR3, the DNA is TGTGCCAGCAGTTTACCGGGACTCGTCAATGAGCAGTTCTTC.

This chain connects TRBV7-2 to TRBJ2-3; TRBD1 agrees at 8 bases. CDR1 SGHTA and CDR2 FQGNSA come from the germline V gene. CDR3 length: 15 amino acids. Trimming cost V 1 base and J 11 bases; bases outside gene matches: 11. CDR3 in amino acids: CASSLGRTGPMGQYF. The CDR3 DNA sequence: TGTGCCAGCAGCTTAGGAAGGACAGGGCCCATGGGGCAGTATTTT. Full variable domain (remainder filled in from reference TRBV7-2 and TRBJ2-3): GAGVSQSPSNKVTEKGKDVELRCDPISGHTALYWYRQSLGQGLEFLIYFQGNSAPDKSGLPSDRFSAERTGGSVSTLTIQRTQQEDSAVYLCASSLGRTGPMGQYFGPGTRLTVL.

Details on this clonotype: One base away lies a much larger clone, so this may be a sequencing read error. The J gene is TRBJ2-2, the V gene TRBV20-1; 7 bases line up with TRBD2. The CDR3 contains 13 residues. The ends lost 5 bases at V and 6 bases at J; junction bases unmatched: 6. Germline values: CDR1 DFQATT, CDR2 SNEGSKA (reference sequence). CDR3 region: CSALAVAPGELFF. CDR3 coding DNA: TGCAGTGCTCTAGCGGTAGCGCCCGGGGAGCTGTTTTTT.

This clonotype appeared a few times. The genes are TRBV27 and TRBJ2-5; 13 bases are shared with TRBD2. V dropped 6 bases and J dropped 1; count of bases not matched to a gene: 5. Germline V gene data show CDR1 as MNHEY and CDR2 as SMNVEV (reference sequence). The CDR3 is 16 residues long. The CDR3 region has the DNA TGTGCCAGCAGCTTACTAGCGGGAGGGCCCCAAGAGACCCAGTACTTC. This sequence encodes CASSLLAGGPQETQYF.

The sample holds many counts of this clonotype. The V gene is TRBV11-2, the J gene TRBJ1-1; D gene ambiguous. Deletions cut 3 bases from V and 6 bases from J, with 14 bases between. Germline values: CDR1 SGHAT, CDR2 FQNNGV. CDR3 length: 14 amino acids. The CDR3 is CASSLYAIRAEAFF. The CDR3 DNA is TGTGCCAGCAGCTTGTATGCAATTCGCGCTGAAGCTTTCTTT.

This clonotype was seen repeatedly, ten times or more. V usage is TRBV5-1 and J usage is TRBJ1-6; D is unresolved. The length of the CDR3 is 16 residues. Trimming took 4 bases from V and 7 from J, leaving 18 bases between them. Germline V gene sequence: CDR1 SGHRS, CDR2 YFSETQ. CDR3 sequence: CASSPFGLETNSPLHF. In DNA, the CDR3 is TGCGCCAGCAGCCCGTTTGGATTGGAGACCAATTCACCCCTCCACTTT.

The V call is TRBV4-3, the J call TRBJ2-7, with a weak D call TRBD1 (7 bases). This CDR3 contains 15 residues. Trimming took 2 bases from V and 4 from J, leaving 15 bases between them. Germline V gives CDR1 LGHNA, CDR2 YSLEER. DNA of the CDR3: TGCGCCAGCAGCCAATGGTCAGGGGGAGGTTACGAGCAGTACTTC. It codes for CASSQWSGGGYEQYF.

This clonotype was counted at least ten times. The chain couples TRBV6-1 to TRBJ1-6, with 7 bases lining up with TRBD1. Trimming cost V 6 bases and J 5 bases; bases outside gene matches: 7. The CDR3 extends over 15 amino acids. Germline CDR1 reads MNHNS; CDR2 reads SASEGT. CDR3 sequence reads: CASRIRTGDNSPLHF. The CDR3 DNA reads as TGTGCCAGCAGAATCAGGACAGGAGATAATTCACCCCTCCACTTT.

This clonotype was seen at least ten times. The CDR3 nucleotides are TGCGCCAGTCTGAGCGATACGGAGAACACCGGGGAGCTGTTTTTT. As protein: CASLSDTENTGELFF. The genes are TRBV10-2 and TRBJ2-2; no clear D gene. CDR1 is WSHSY, CDR2 SAAADI, per germline. Trimming removed 9 bases at V and 1 base at J, with 15 bases between. This CDR3 spans 15 amino acids.

V gene TRBV28 combines with J gene TRBJ2-1; 8 positions agree with TRBD2. The CDR3 runs to 17 residues. J lost 5 bases, V lost 4 bases, and 13 bases had no gene match. The germline gives CDR1 MDHEN, CDR2 SYDVKM. The CDR3 spells CASSSLVLRGANNEQFF. The CDR3 DNA follows: TGTGCCAGCAGTTCCCTCGTGTTGCGGGGGGCAAACAATGAGCAGTTCTTC.

This clonotype was seen more than once but under ten times. The gene calls are TRBV29-1 and TRBJ2-7; TRBD2 aligns across 9 bases. The CDR3 extends over 12 amino acids. Unmatched junction bases numbered 3, after V lost 4 bases and J lost 5 bases. Germline CDR1 is SQVTM and CDR2 is ANQGSEA. DNA for the CDR3: TGCAGCGTTGCGCGGGAGGGTAACGAGCAGTACTTC. It codes for CSVAREGNEQYF.

This clonotype was seen a few times. V and J are TRBV5-1 and TRBJ2-2, with unresolved D. The CDR3 sequence is 15 residues long. V was clipped by 2 bases and J by 5 bases, with 13 bases between them. Per germline, CDR1 SGHRS and CDR2 YFSETQ. The CDR3 spells CASSFAQMGTGELFF. CDR3 sequence (DNA): TGCGCCAGCAGCTTTGCCCAAATGGGGACCGGGGAGCTGTTTTTT.

This clonotype was seen only a few times. The chain joins TRBV5-6 to TRBJ2-7, with 8 bases identical to TRBD1. Germline CDR1 is SGHDT and CDR2 is YYEEEE. J lost 1 base, V lost 5 bases, and 8 bases had no gene match. The CDR3 is made up of 15 amino acids. CDR3 region: CASRGPGQVSYEQYF. DNA of the CDR3: TGTGCCAGCAGGGGGCCGGGACAGGTTTCCTACGAGCAGTACTTC.

Ten or more counts support this clonotype. The V and J genes are TRBV4-3 and TRBJ2-3, with 7 bases that match TRBD1. Unmatched junction bases numbered 5, after V lost 2 bases and J lost 0 bases. The V gene's germline CDR1 is LGHNA and CDR2 YSLEER. The CDR3 covers 16 residues. CDR3 loop: CASSQRQGSSTDTQYF. In nucleotides, the CDR3 is TGCGCCAGCAGCCAAAGACAGGGTTCTAGCACAGATACGCAGTATTTT.

The chain is built from TRBV6-2 or TRBV6-3 and TRBJ2-2; weak D call: TRBD1 (6 bases). The CDR3 extends over 13 amino acids. The ends were cut back, 7 bases at V and 5 bases at J, with 11 bases in the middle. Germline V lookup: CDR1 MNHEY, CDR2 SVGEGT. The CDR3 DNA reads TGTGCCAGCACTGACAGGCTAACCGGGGAGCTGTTTTTT. As protein: CASTDRLTGELFF.

This chain connects TRBV7-3 to TRBJ2-7; TRBD1 matches 7 bases. The germline V gene has CDR1 SGHTA and CDR2 FQGTGA. Germline trimming cut 5 bases from V and 7 bases from J; bases unmatched to any gene: 8. The CDR3 length is 13 residues. The CDR3 DNA sequence: TGTGCCAGCAGCCCTGGACAGGAGCAAGAGCAGTACTTC. Its protein product is CASSPGQEQEQYF. The full variable domain, its missing parts supplied by reference TRBV7-3 and TRBJ2-7, is GAGVSQTPSNKVTEKGKYVELRCDPISGHTALYWYRQSLGQGPEFLIYFQGTGAADDSGLPNDRFFAVRPEGSVSTLKIQRTERGDSAVYLCASSPGQEQEQYFGPGTRLTVT.

This clonotype has at least ten counts. V gene TRBV20-1 combines with J gene TRBJ1-4, with D perhaps TRBD1 (5 bases). V was shortened by 3 bases and J by 6 bases, with 11 bases between the two germline ends. The germline CDR1 and CDR2 sequences are DFQATT and SNEGSKA (reference sequence). There are 13 residues in the CDR3. CDR3 DNA: TGCAGTGCTAGTAAGGGGAGGGATGAAAAACTGTTTTTT. Protein sequence: CSASKGRDEKLFF.

The rearrangement uses TRBV7-2 and TRBJ2-5, with D unclear. The CDR3 extends over 14 amino acids. The germline V gene has CDR1 SGHTA and CDR2 FQGNSA. Trimming shortened V by 2 bases and J by 0 bases, and 7 bases separated the two germline ends. The CDR3 sequence: CASSLTPNQETQYF. CDR3 bases: TGTGCCAGCAGCTTAACCCCAAACCAAGAGACCCAGTACTTC.

The CDR3 reads CASSEIAGVGDTQYF. CDR3 DNA sequence: TGTGCCAGCAGTGAAATAGCGGGAGTTGGAGATACGCAGTATTTT. The gene calls are TRBV6-4 and TRBJ2-3, with 9 bases matching TRBD2. The CDR3 is made up of 15 amino acids. Germline loops: CDR1 MRHNA, CDR2 SNTAGT. V dropped 3 bases and J dropped 5; count of bases not matched to a gene: 6.